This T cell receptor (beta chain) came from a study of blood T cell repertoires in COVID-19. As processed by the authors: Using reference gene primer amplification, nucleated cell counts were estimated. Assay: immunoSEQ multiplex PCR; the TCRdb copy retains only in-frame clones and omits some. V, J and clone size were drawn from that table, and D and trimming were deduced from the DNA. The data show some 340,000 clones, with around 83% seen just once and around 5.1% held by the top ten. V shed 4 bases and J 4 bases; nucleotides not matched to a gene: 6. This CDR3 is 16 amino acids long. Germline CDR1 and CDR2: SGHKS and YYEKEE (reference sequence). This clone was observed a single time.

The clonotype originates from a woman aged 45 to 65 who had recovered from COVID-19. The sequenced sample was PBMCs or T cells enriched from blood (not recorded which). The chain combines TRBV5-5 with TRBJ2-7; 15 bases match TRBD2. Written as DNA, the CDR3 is TGTGCCAGCAGCCCGGGACTAGCGGGAGGCTTTTACGAGCAGTACTTC. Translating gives CASSPGLAGGFYEQYF.